This section outlines one T cell receptor beta chain sequence together with its context. The target antigen is unknown. Cells sorted as Tregs were CD4+, CD25+ and CD127-/low. Germline CDR1 and CDR2: MDHEN and SYDVKM. The V end lost 6 bases, the J end lost 0 bases, and 8 bases lay between the germline ends. The CDR3 contains 13 residues. Study results and caveats: The TCR gene usage of tumor memory CD4+ T cells clustered together with blood and lymph node memory CD4+ cells and with lymph node naive CD4+ cells. Tumor Tregs overlapped most with tumor, then blood, naive CD4+ cells.

Full-length variable regions came from constant-region reverse primers plus semi-nested Nested Universal Primer A PCR. MiXCR was run by TCRdb on the 5' RACE reads, yielding one entry per CDR3 protein. The sample has about 59,000 distinct CDR3 sequences; roughly 20% are singletons. The sequence was obtained from a female donor with breast cancer. The V call is TRBV28, the J call TRBJ1-1; D call uncertain. Sequenced sample: tumor-infiltrating Tregs sorted from the breast tumor. The chain's CDR3 is CASRPDLNTEAFF. The CDR3 bases are TGTGCCAGCAGGCCGGATTTGAACACTGAAGCTTTCTTT.